The clone carrying this T cell receptor beta chain was seen many times. Its matching antigen is unknown. The data were taken from a study of T cell repertoires in cytomegalovirus infection. The wider study: Public signatures in TCR beta pointed to CMV infection and matching HLA type. General study points: Public TCR beta family frequency separated CMV-and-HLA carriers, including in an independent cohort. There were HLA-C-restricted CMV-specific TCR beta clonotypes dominating the ex vivo response.

MiXCR, run by TCRdb on the reads, gives a single entry per CDR3 protein. This sample has 570,000 or so distinct CDR3 sequences, with 40% found just once. The V gene's germline CDR1 is SGHTA and CDR2 FQGNSA. The length of the CDR3 is 13 residues. V lost 8 bases to trimming and J lost 3 bases, with 13 bases between them. Sequences were derived from cultured PBMCs, sampled from culture after CMV antigen stimulation. The chain uses TRBV7-2 and TRBJ1-1; D remains ambiguous. The sequence was collected from a human donor in good health (CMV status not recorded). Some clones in this sample may be carry-over from other donors' samples. CDR3 region: CASALGRDTEAFF. CDR3 nucleotides: TGTGCCAGCGCTTTAGGGCGCGACACTGAAGCTTTCTTT.